This T cell receptor (beta chain) was sequenced during a study of cytomegalovirus exposure and HLA in healthy donors. Findings and limits, study-wide: A later analysis found TCR association rates differed by HLA locus, highest for DRB1 and lowest for HLA-C. A few CMV-associated chains were confirmed in vitro to be specific for CMV antigens.

The PCR had 60 Vbeta and 13 Jbeta primers. The protocol was immunoSEQ multiplex PCR, while the TCRdb copy is restricted to in-frame clones and leaves out a portion. Of over 150,000 clones detected, 68% appear once; the ten largest clones hold approximately 1.5%. On this clone itself: Its antigen is not known.

V lost 10 bases to trimming and J lost 5 bases, with 15 bases between them. Germline V gene lookup returns CDR1 ENHRY and CDR2 SYGVKD. The CDR3 spans 13 residues. This TCR was sampled from a man aged 50-60 years in good health and CMV-seronegative. The sequenced material came from PBMCs. This rearrangement joins TRBV10-3 to TRBJ1-3, with D perhaps matching TRBD1 (6 bases). CDR3 sequence reads: CASRDTRRNTIYF. The CDR3 bases are TGTGCCAGCCGGGACACTCGACGAAACACCATATATTTT.